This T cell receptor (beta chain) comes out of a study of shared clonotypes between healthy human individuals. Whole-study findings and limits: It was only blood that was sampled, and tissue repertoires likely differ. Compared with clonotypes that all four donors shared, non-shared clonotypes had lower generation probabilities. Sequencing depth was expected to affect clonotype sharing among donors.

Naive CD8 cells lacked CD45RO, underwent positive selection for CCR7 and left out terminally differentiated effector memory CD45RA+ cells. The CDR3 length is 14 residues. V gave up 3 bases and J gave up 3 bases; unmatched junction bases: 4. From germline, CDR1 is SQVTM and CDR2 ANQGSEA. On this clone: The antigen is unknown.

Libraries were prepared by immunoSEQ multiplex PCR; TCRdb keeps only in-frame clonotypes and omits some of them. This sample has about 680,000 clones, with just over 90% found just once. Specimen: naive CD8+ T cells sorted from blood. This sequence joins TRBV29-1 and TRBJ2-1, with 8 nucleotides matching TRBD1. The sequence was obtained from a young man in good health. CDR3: CSVDGQGNYNEQFF. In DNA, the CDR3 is TGCAGCGTTGACGGACAGGGAAACTACAATGAGCAGTTCTTC.